This is a list of T cell receptor beta chains from one sample in a study of blood T cells in healthy people across ages. TCRdb reprocessed the 5' RACE reads with MiXCR, giving one entry per CDR3 protein. The table includes 1.4 million or so distinct CDR3 sequences, approximately 42% detected once. Sample: blood. The receptors shown here come from a woman under 30 in good health. CDR3s include the opening cysteine and the closing phenylalanine or tryptophan. A D gene is named only where the DNA matches it firmly. Some rows mark clone size as missing; the rest say once, few, many or name a class of expanded clone.

V gene	D gene	J gene	clone size	CDR3 protein	CDR3 DNA
TRBV5-1	.	TRBJ2-1	once	CAGSLMSPRDNEQFF	TGCGCCGGCAGCTTGATGAGCCCACGAGACAATGAGCAGTTCTTC
TRBV27	.	TRBJ1-2	.	CASSIAGSLFDGYTF	TGTGCCAGCAGTATCGCCGGGAGCCTGTTTGACGGCTACACCTTC
TRBV6-2/TRBV6-3	.	TRBJ2-3	few	CASSSGGARSMGTDTQYF	TGTGCCAGCAGTTCCGGAGGGGCAAGGTCGATGGGCACAGATACGCAGTATTTT
TRBV28	TRBD1	TRBJ1-1	.	CASTRSDRVNTEAFF	TGTGCCAGCACCCGTTCGGACAGGGTGAACACTGAAGCTTTCTTT
TRBV28	.	TRBJ1-1	.	CASSFQGVRTEAFF	TGTGCCAGCAGTTTCCAGGGTGTCCGCACTGAAGCTTTCTTT
TRBV5-1	.	TRBJ2-7	.	CASSVQGDTYEQYF	TGCGCCAGCAGTGTCCAGGGTGATACCTACGAGCAGTACTTC
TRBV20-1	.	TRBJ2-7	few	CSARPRLRTTQYF	TGCAGTGCTAGACCGAGACTACGAACAACCCAGTACTTC
TRBV12-3/TRBV12-4	.	TRBJ2-2	.	CASTRVQRATGELFF	TGTGCCAGCACCCGGGTGCAGCGGGCAACCGGGGAGCTGTTTTTT
TRBV7-9	TRBD1	TRBJ2-7	few	CASSQRKTGSYEQYF	TGTGCCAGCAGCCAACGTAAGACAGGGTCCTACGAGCAGTACTTC
TRBV3-1	TRBD2	TRBJ2-5	.	CASSQGSLAGVTNEQYF	TGTGCCAGCAGCCAAGGATCCCTAGCGGGAGTAACCAATGAGCAGTACTTC
TRBV5-4	TRBD1	TRBJ2-1	.	CASSPGQVKTYNGQFF	TGTGCCAGCAGCCCGGGACAGGTAAAGACCTACAATGGGCAGTTCTTC
TRBV5-1	.	TRBJ2-2	.	CASSHGPDTGELFF	TGCGCTAGCAGCCATGGACCGGACACCGGGGAGCTGTTTTTT
TRBV7-2	.	TRBJ2-3	.	CASSLASGPQYADTQYF	TGTGCCAGCAGCTTAGCGTCCGGGCCCCAGTATGCAGATACGCAGTATTTT
TRBV6-6	TRBD1	TRBJ1-2	few	CASSLGTALGYTF	TGTGCCAGCAGTCTTGGGACAGCTCTTGGCTACACCTTC
TRBV7-9	.	TRBJ2-4	few	CASSTRDWLPGEQYF	TGTGCCAGCAGCACCCGGGACTGGTTGCCGGGTGAGCAGTACTTC
TRBV29-1	.	TRBJ1-2	.	CSVVRHGEGVYGYTF	TGCAGCGTTGTTCGGCATGGCGAGGGCGTCTATGGCTACACCTTC
TRBV10-3	.	TRBJ2-5	.	CAIKAVIQETQYF	TGTGCCATCAAGGCAGTTATACAAGAGACCCAGTACTTC
TRBV9	.	TRBJ1-2	.	CASSVDQGLNGYTF	TGTGCCAGCAGCGTAGACCAGGGTCTGAATGGCTACACCTTC
TRBV10-3	.	TRBJ1-1	.	CAISGVQGGSEAFF	TGTGCCATCAGTGGCGTTCAGGGAGGGTCTGAAGCTTTCTTT
TRBV3-1	.	TRBJ2-7	.	CASSDALGGYEQYF	TGTGCCAGCAGCGATGCACTAGGAGGCTACGAGCAGTACTTC
TRBV28	TRBD1	TRBJ2-7	.	CASSTPGGSPYEQYF	TGTGCCAGCAGTACCCCAGGGGGAAGTCCCTACGAGCAGTACTTC
TRBV28	.	TRBJ2-7	.	CASSFLRGGYEQYF	TGTGCCAGCAGTTTCCTCCGAGGGGGATACGAGCAGTACTTC
TRBV3-1	TRBD2	TRBJ2-1	.	CASRLAGAGDEQFF	TGTGCCAGCAGGCTAGCAGGAGCGGGGGATGAGCAGTTCTTC
TRBV5-5	.	TRBJ2-7	.	CASSLWSGPLYEQYF	TGTGCCAGCAGCTTGTGGTCGGGGCCGCTCTACGAGCAGTACTTC
TRBV12-3/TRBV12-4	TRBD2	TRBJ2-3	few	CASSLGLPQYF	TGTGCCAGCAGTTTGGGACTACCGCAGTATTTT
TRBV20-1	TRBD2	TRBJ2-5	.	CSASHFLSGGLEQYF	TGCAGTGCTAGTCATTTTCTTTCGGGGGGACTAGAGCAGTACTTC
TRBV29-1	.	TRBJ1-2	.	CSPNGYTF	TGCAGCCCCAATGGCTACACCTTC
TRBV19	.	TRBJ1-5	.	CASRYTNNQPQHF	TGTGCCAGTAGATATACGAACAATCAGCCCCAGCATTTT
TRBV7-2	.	TRBJ2-7	.	CASSITPYEQYF	TGTGCCAGCAGCATCACGCCCTACGAGCAGTACTTC
TRBV5-1	TRBD2	TRBJ2-1	.	CASRPGTINNEQFF	TGCGCCAGCAGACCCGGGACTATAAACAATGAGCAGTTCTTC
TRBV3-1	.	TRBJ2-3	few	CASSQEGGWSTDTQYF	TGTGCCAGCAGCCAAGAAGGAGGGTGGAGCACAGATACGCAGTATTTT
TRBV27	TRBD2	TRBJ2-1	few	CASSLAGGPHEQFF	TGTGCCAGCAGTTTAGCGGGGGGGCCCCATGAGCAGTTCTTC
TRBV6-5	.	TRBJ2-5	.	CASSGAGLQETQYF	TGTGCCAGCAGTGGGGCAGGGCTCCAAGAGACCCAGTACTTC
TRBV6-6	TRBD1	TRBJ2-3	few	CASRPRTGGRNTQYF	TGTGCCAGCAGGCCCAGGACAGGGGGGAGAAATACGCAGTATTTT